The entry below gives a single TCR beta chain sequence along with its context. Its antigen is still unknown. These data are taken from a study of cytomegalovirus exposure and HLA in healthy donors. Study as a whole: Earlier, about 179 million T cells were analyzed, and 95 million to 140 million unique TCR beta sequences were found among them. Some 85 million unique TCRs from HLA-typed donors were held in an early data release. Notes on the study in general: Presence/absence analyses took donor sequencing depth as roughly uniform.

V gave up 1 base and J gave up 1 base, with 8 bases separating them. The CDR3 extends over 15 amino acids. Germline V gene data show CDR1 as SGHNT and CDR2 as YYREEE (reference sequence). 13 Jbeta primers and 60 Vbeta primers were used for the PCR. The table came from immunoSEQ multiplex PCR; TCRdb's copy has only in-frame clones and leaves some out. The profile covers around 150,000 clones, with just under 80% appearing a single time and approximately 4.3% taken by the ten largest. What was sequenced was PBMCs. The J gene is TRBJ2-2, the V gene TRBV5-4; D may be TRBD2 (5 bases). This clonotype was sampled from a man aged 25 to 45 in good health. CDR3 in DNA: TGTGCCAGCAGCTTGCGGGATTGGAACACCGGGGAGCTGTTTTTT. Its translation is CASSLRDWNTGELFF.